These 30 T cell receptor beta chains came from one sample sequenced in a study of blood T cells in healthy people across ages. Primers used in a second PCR of about 7 to 12 cycles were a sample-barcoded 5' primer and a J-beta primer mix. One entry per CDR3 protein results from TCRdb running MiXCR on the 5' RACE reads. The table records over 1,500,000 distinct CDR3 sequences, 30% to 40% of them present only once. Sequences were obtained from blood. The receptors originated from a human donor in good health.

The chain is built from TRBV29-1 and TRBJ2-5; 7 bases align to TRBD1. Trimming cost V 4 bases and J 7 bases; bases outside gene matches: 9. The CDR3 is made up of 13 amino acids. CDR1 and CDR2 from the germline V gene are SQVTM and ANQGSEA. The CDR3 spells CSVARTGEATQYF. CDR3 sequence (DNA): TGCAGCGTTGCCCGGACAGGAGAAGCGACCCAGTACTTC.

J is TRBJ1-2 and V is TRBV28, with D unresolved. V was clipped by 5 bases and J by 7 bases, with 17 bases between them. The CDR3 length is 14 residues. Germline V gene data show CDR1 as MDHEN and CDR2 as SYDVKM. As DNA, the CDR3 is TGTGCCAGCAGTCTCCCGACTCTTTACCCTGGCTACACCTTC. Amino acids: CASSLPTLYPGYTF.

This chain joins TRBV28 and TRBJ2-3; D gene unclear. The CDR3 sequence is 11 residues long. Looked up from germline, CDR1 is MDHEN and CDR2 is SYDVKM. The V end lost 8 bases, the J end lost 6 bases, and 9 bases lay between the germline ends. The CDR3 here is CASALRDTQYF. The CDR3 nucleotides read TGTGCCAGCGCGCTCCGGGATACGCAGTATTTT.

This clonotype appeared a few times. V usage is TRBV20-1 and J usage is TRBJ1-2; 7 bases map to TRBD1. This CDR3 has 12 residues. The V segment lost 3 bases and the J segment 8 bases; nucleotides outside the gene matches: 6. The germline gives CDR1 DFQATT, CDR2 SNEGSKA (reference sequence). CDR3 sequence: CSARTGRRGYTF. The CDR3 DNA reads TGCAGTGCTAGGACAGGGCGTCGGGGCTACACCTTC.

In its sample, this clonotype was seen a few times. This may come from a read error, since a much larger clone is one base off. This sequence joins TRBV29-1 and TRBJ2-5; either TRBD1 or TRBD2 may supply D (5 bases each). Trimming shortened V by 6 bases and J by 11 bases, and 22 bases separated the two germline ends. The germline CDR1 and CDR2 sequences are SQVTM and ANQGSEA. CDR3 length: 13 residues. The CDR3 protein is CSVVLGRGGKQYF. The CDR3 DNA sequence: TGCAGCGTCGTTCTCGGACGGGGCGGTAAGCAGTACTTC.

This clonotype was detected a few times. The chain links TRBV6-5 to TRBJ2-7; D assignment may be TRBD1 or TRBD2 (5 bases each). The length of the CDR3 is 16 residues. Germline CDR1 is MNHEY and CDR2 is SVGAGI. Trimming took 2 bases from V and 1 from J, leaving 15 bases between them. CDR3 region: CASSYGDPPDSYEQYF. The CDR3 nucleotides read TGTGCCAGCAGTTACGGGGACCCCCCAGATTCCTACGAGCAGTACTTC.

The chain joins TRBV7-9 to TRBJ1-6, with 7 bases identical to TRBD1. The CDR3 has 14 residues. Germline V lookup: CDR1 SEHNR, CDR2 FQNEAQ (reference sequence). V shed 1 base, J shed 10 bases, and the junction held 4 bases outside the gene matches. The CDR3 DNA sequence: TGTGCCAGCAGCTTAGGCGGGACAGAATCACCCCTCCACTTT. Translated, it gives CASSLGGTESPLHF.

The V and J genes are TRBV7-2 and TRBJ1-4; D is perhaps TRBD1 (6 bases). The germline V and J ends were trimmed by 4 bases and 14 bases, with 14 bases remaining between them. Germline-derived CDR1 and CDR2 are SGHTA and FQGNSA. The CDR3 contains 12 residues. As DNA, the CDR3 is TGTGCCAGCAGCTACCTTACAGGGACTCTGTTTTTT. This encodes CASSYLTGTLFF.

The CDR3 sequence is CASSLAGRGLGANVLTF. DNA for the CDR3: TGTGCCAGCAGCTTAGCGGGCAGGGGGTTAGGGGCCAACGTCCTGACTTTC. The V and J genes are TRBV5-5 and TRBJ2-6, with a weak D call TRBD1 (7 bases). The CDR3 has 17 amino acids. V was cut by 2 bases and J by 4 bases, with 16 bases left in between. From germline, CDR1 is SGHKS and CDR2 YYEKEE (reference sequence).

This clonotype was seen repeatedly, ten times or more. This chain uses TRBV29-1 with TRBJ2-1; D might be TRBD1 or TRBD2, each matching 5 bases. The CDR3 is made up of 15 amino acids. Germline lookup yields CDR1 SQVTM and CDR2 ANQGSEA. V lost 8 bases, J lost 4 bases, and 21 bases lay in between. CDR3 DNA: TGCAGCTCCGTCGGGGACGAGGCTTCTTACAATGAGCAGTTCTTC. Translating it yields CSSVGDEASYNEQFF.

This clonotype was counted between two and nine times. The chain links TRBV12-3 or TRBV12-4 to TRBJ1-2, with 7 bases lining up with TRBD1. The CDR3 contains 13 residues. Trimming took 6 bases from V and 8 from J; bases not matched to a gene: 9. The CDR3 DNA sequence: TGTGCCAGCAGATCCGGACAGGACGGGGGCTACACCTTC. This codes for CASRSGQDGGYTF.

This clonotype came up a few times. V gene TRBV11-2 combines with J gene TRBJ2-3, with 14 bases aligning to TRBD2. The germline gives CDR1 SGHAT, CDR2 FQNNGV. The ends lost 3 bases at V and 0 bases at J; junction bases unmatched: 8. This CDR3 spans 19 amino acids. The CDR3 DNA sequence: TGTGCCAGCAGCTTCACGAGGACTAGCGGGGGGACTAGCACAGATACGCAGTATTTT. Amino acid sequence: CASSFTRTSGGTSTDTQYF.

V gene TRBV24-1 combines with J gene TRBJ2-7, with 7 bases aligning to TRBD1. There are 15 residues in the CDR3. Germline V lookup: CDR1 KGHDR, CDR2 SFDVKD. After removal of 4 bases from V and 3 bases from J, the junction contained 8 bases not matched to a gene. This CDR3 is CATSDPTGEGYEQYF. Here the CDR3 DNA reads TGTGCCACCAGTGACCCTACAGGGGAAGGCTACGAGCAGTACTTC.

The CDR3 DNA follows: TGTGCCAGCAGCCTTAGGACAGGGCTCTACGAGCAGTACTTC. Residues: CASSLRTGLYEQYF. V gene TRBV3-1 combines with J gene TRBJ2-5, with 8 bases fitting TRBD1. The J call may be wrong; the DNA end is better matched by TRBJ2-7. This CDR3 is built from 14 residues. Germline CDR1 is LGHDT and CDR2 is YNNKEL (reference sequence).

CDR3 DNA sequence: TGTGCCAGCAGTTTATCGTTTCTTTTGTGGGATACGCAGTATTTT. Encoded protein: CASSLSFLLWDTQYF. The chain uses TRBV27 and TRBJ2-3; D uncertain. V lost 0 bases and J lost 6, with 13 bases in between. Per the germline V gene, CDR1 is MNHEY and CDR2 is SMNVEV (reference sequence). This CDR3 is 15 amino acids long.

This clonotype turned up a few times. The genes are TRBV12-3 or TRBV12-4 and TRBJ2-7, with 9 bases aligning to TRBD1. This CDR3 contains 16 residues. V shed 4 bases and J 3 bases; nucleotides not matched to a gene: 10. The CDR3 DNA reads as TGTGCCAGCAGTTCTAGGGACAGGGAAGGCAACTACGAGCAGTACTTC. It translates to CASSSRDREGNYEQYF.

The chain recombines TRBV24-1 with TRBJ1-2; D is uncertain. CDR1 and CDR2 (germline): KGHDR, SFDVKD. CDR3 length: 15 residues. Trimming took 4 bases from V and 7 from J, leaving 18 bases between them. CDR3 bases: TGTGCCACCAGTGACCCCCGGGCAGACTTTGTTGGCTACACCTTC. Protein: CATSDPRADFVGYTF.

This clonotype came up many times. This sequence joins TRBV29-1 and TRBJ2-3, with a possible D match to TRBD1 (6 bases). Trimming pared 7 bases from V and 0 bases from J, leaving 11 bases between. Germline loops: CDR1 SQVTM, CDR2 ANQGSEA. The CDR3 is 13 residues long. The CDR3 coding sequence is TGCAGCGGGACAGTTACTAGCACAGATACGCAGTATTTT. Translating it yields CSGTVTSTDTQYF.

This clonotype was counted only a few times. This chain joins TRBV28 and TRBJ2-3; TRBD2 matches 12 bases. This CDR3 comprises 14 residues. Germline V CDR1 and CDR2: MDHEN, SYDVKM. The V and J ends lost 10 bases and 1 base, in that order; junction bases with no gene match: 3. The CDR3 sequence is CATRLAGGTDTQYF. The CDR3, as DNA: TGTGCCACGCGACTAGCGGGGGGCACAGATACGCAGTATTTT.

This chain joins TRBV9 and TRBJ1-1; D is ambiguous. Per germline, CDR1 SGDLS and CDR2 YYNGEE. This CDR3 spans 13 amino acids. Trimming stripped 0 bases from V and 3 bases from J, with 6 bases between. CDR3 coding DNA: TGTGCCAGCAGCGTAGCCCAGGACACTGAAGCTTTCTTT. This gives the protein CASSVAQDTEAFF.

V gene TRBV12-3 or TRBV12-4 combines with J gene TRBJ2-7; 8 bases map to TRBD2. The V and J ends lost 1 base and 6 bases, in that order; junction bases with no gene match: 5. The CDR3 has 14 residues. CDR3 residues: CASSLEAGVSEQYF. The CDR3, as DNA: TGTGCCAGCAGTTTAGAAGCGGGGGTCTCCGAGCAGTACTTC.

The V call is TRBV2, the J call TRBJ1-4, with D hard to call. There are 12 residues in the CDR3. Germline CDR1 SNHLY, CDR2 FYNNEI. Trimming left V 5 bases short and J 7 bases short, with 8 bases between. CDR3 in DNA: TGTGCCAGCAGTTGGAGAGGTGAAAAACTGTTTTTT. Amino acids: CASSWRGEKLFF.

The CDR3 bases are TGTGCCAGCAGCGACCATGGGAGCTCCTACAATGAGCAGTTCTTC. It is translated as CASSDHGSSYNEQFF. This rearrangement joins TRBV3-1 to TRBJ2-1, with D perhaps matching TRBD2 (5 bases). V lost 5 bases and J lost 0, with 11 bases in between. The CDR3 runs 15 residues. CDR1 is LGHDT and CDR2 is YNNKEL in the germline V gene (reference sequence).

The chain joins TRBV4-3 to TRBJ1-3; D gene unclear. Trimming cost V 2 bases and J 4 bases, with 6 bases left between them. Germline V lookup: CDR1 LGHNA, CDR2 YSLEER. This CDR3 is built from 13 residues. In DNA, the CDR3 is TGCGCCAGCAGCCAACTAAACGGAAACACCATATATTTT. Protein: CASSQLNGNTIYF.

This clonotype has only a few counts. The chain recombines TRBV2 with TRBJ2-3, with a possible D match to TRBD1 (5 bases). The CDR3 consists of 17 residues. CDR1 is SNHLY, CDR2 FYNNEI, per germline. V was cut by 4 bases and J by 1 base, with 18 bases left in between. CDR3 DNA sequence: TGTGCCAGCAGTGTCAGCGACAGACAAATAGGCACAGATACGCAGTATTTT. It is translated as CASSVSDRQIGTDTQYF.

The chain carries TRBV12-3 or TRBV12-4 and TRBJ1-6; D remains ambiguous. V dropped 4 bases and J dropped 8 bases, with 12 bases sitting between them. The CDR3 contains 14 residues. The CDR3 region has the DNA TGTGCCAGCAGTTGGCTGATTAGGGATTCACCCCTCCACTTT. Its protein product is CASSWLIRDSPLHF.

A few counts support this clonotype. The V and J genes are TRBV24-1 and TRBJ1-5; D is uncertain. CDR1 KGHDR and CDR2 SFDVKD come from the germline V gene. There are 12 residues in the CDR3. V was clipped by 4 bases and J by 6 bases, with 6 bases between them. CDR3 protein: CATSDSRQPQHF. The CDR3 region has the DNA TGTGCCACCAGTGACAGCCGTCAGCCCCAGCATTTT.

This rearrangement joins TRBV6-6 to TRBJ2-2; no firm D call. CDR1 is MNHNY and CDR2 is SVGAGI in the germline V gene (reference sequence). V dropped 2 bases and J dropped 5 bases, with 12 bases sitting between them. CDR3 length: 15 amino acids. Here the CDR3 DNA reads TGTGCCAGCAGTTACCACCCCGCTGTGACCGGGGAGCTGTTTTTT. Translating it yields CASSYHPAVTGELFF.

This clonotype was seen repeatedly, ten times or more. V usage is TRBV29-1 and J usage is TRBJ1-1, with D unresolved. With 2 bases removed from V and 0 bases from J, the gap between germline ends came to 7 bases. The CDR3 totals 13 residues. Germline V gene sequence: CDR1 SQVTM, CDR2 ANQGSEA. The CDR3 loop is CSVERPLNTEAFF. For the CDR3, the DNA is TGCAGCGTTGAACGGCCCTTGAACACTGAAGCTTTCTTT.

This clonotype was counted a few times. The chain carries TRBV4-3 and TRBJ1-5; D remains ambiguous. The CDR3 loop spans 13 amino acids. Germline lookup yields CDR1 LGHNA and CDR2 YSLEER. V was clipped by 2 bases and J by 4 bases, with 6 bases between them. As DNA, the CDR3 is TGCGCCAGCAGCCAATATGGGAATCAGCCCCAGCATTTT. It codes for CASSQYGNQPQHF.